Many counts were recorded for the clone carrying this T cell receptor (beta chain). Germline CDR1 and CDR2: MNHEY and SVGAGI. With 2 bases removed from V and 0 bases from J, the gap between germline ends came to 9 bases. The CDR3 consists of 15 residues. This sample was included in a study of neurological immune-mediated disorders. TCRdb recomputed calls from the 5' RACE reads with MiXCR, one row per CDR3 protein. This sample yields 100,000 or so distinct CDR3 sequences, of which approximately 13% are seen a single time; about 5% belongs to the top ten. Sample time point: longitudinal time-point 2. Sequencing used PBMCs. The rearrangement uses TRBV6-5 and TRBJ2-3; D not certain. The receptor's source is a female donor with HTLV-1-associated myelopathy (HAM/TSP). In DNA form, the CDR3 reads TGTGCCAGCAGTTACCGATCTCCTAGCACAGATACGCAGTATTTT. Residues: CASSYRSPSTDTQYF.